These 18 T cell receptor beta chains share one sample of origin, sequenced in a study of early T cells in non-severe SARS-CoV-2 infection. TCRdb reprocessed the 5' RACE reads via MiXCR and lists one record per CDR3 protein. The sample shows about 33,000 distinct CDR3 sequences, 4.5% to 7% of them seen only once. Sequencing was carried out using whole blood. The receptors were sampled from an adult who was a healthcare worker with PCR-confirmed SARS-CoV-2 infection or an uninfected control (not recorded which).

This clonotype was counted only a few times. The J gene is TRBJ2-7, the V gene TRBV20-1, with TRBD2 matching over 7 bases. V dropped 6 bases and J dropped 0; count of bases not matched to a gene: 8. Looked up from germline, CDR1 is DFQATT and CDR2 is SNEGSKA (reference sequence). The CDR3 runs 14 residues. The CDR3 is CSADSGLSSYEQYF. The CDR3, as DNA: TGCAGTGCCGACTCGGGACTATCCTCCTACGAGCAGTACTTC.

This clonotype was found many times. The chain uses TRBV11-2 and TRBJ2-7; D unclear. The CDR3 spans 13 residues. V was trimmed by 4 bases and J by 3 bases, leaving 10 bases between them. The germline gives CDR1 SGHAT, CDR2 FQNNGV. This CDR3 reads CASSYDPNYEQYF. CDR3 bases: TGTGCCAGCAGCTACGACCCGAACTACGAGCAGTACTTC.

This clonotype was counted at least ten times. The gene calls are TRBV7-6 and TRBJ1-5, with D hard to call. V lost 4 bases and J lost 5, with 9 bases in between. The CDR3 runs 13 residues. The germline gives CDR1 SGHVS, CDR2 FNYEAQ. The CDR3 is CASSSRIDQPQHF. The DNA of the CDR3 is TGTGCCAGCAGCTCCAGGATTGATCAGCCCCAGCATTTT.

The table lists this clonotype with many counts. The CDR3 spells CATSLPVNTGELFF. In nucleotides, the CDR3 is TGTGCCACCAGCTTGCCCGTGAACACCGGGGAGCTGTTTTTT. The chain joins TRBV15 to TRBJ2-2, with D hard to call. V was pared by 5 bases and J by 1 base, with 8 bases between. This CDR3 has 14 residues. Looked up from germline, CDR1 is LNHNV and CDR2 is YYDKDF (reference sequence).

In this sample, this clonotype turned up many times. The chain is built from TRBV28 and TRBJ2-5; 8 positions agree with TRBD1. CDR3 size: 13 residues. Losses at the gene ends were 8 bases for V and 2 bases for J; bases not matched to a gene: 4. Germline V gene data show CDR1 as MDHEN and CDR2 as SYDVKM. CDR3 in DNA: TGTGCCAGCGTACGACAGGGGCAAGAGACCCAGTACTTC. Residues: CASVRQGQETQYF.

Many counts were recorded for this clonotype. The V gene is TRBV6-1, the J gene TRBJ2-2; D may be TRBD1 (5 bases). Germline V gene data show CDR1 as MNHNS and CDR2 as SASEGT. V shed 3 bases and J shed 1 base, with 12 bases lying between them. The CDR3 totals 16 residues. The CDR3 loop is CASSERQLGNTGELFF. The CDR3 DNA reads as TGTGCCAGCAGTGAGCGACAGTTGGGGAACACCGGGGAGCTGTTTTTT.

This clonotype was detected a few times. The CDR3 coding sequence is TGTGCCAGCAGTTCAGCTGGGGCCAACGTCCTGACTTTC. Its translation is CASSSAGANVLTF. This chain connects TRBV27 to TRBJ2-6; no firm D call. There are 13 residues in the CDR3. Trimming pared 4 bases from V and 2 bases from J, leaving 3 bases between. Germline V gene sequence: CDR1 MNHEY, CDR2 SMNVEV (reference sequence).

In its sample, this clonotype was seen many times. The genes are TRBV20-1 and TRBJ2-5; D is unresolved. Germline V gene data show CDR1 as DFQATT and CDR2 as SNEGSKA (reference sequence). V gave up 3 bases and J gave up 0 bases, with 5 bases separating them. CDR3 size: 12 residues. The CDR3 protein is CSARENQETQYF. CDR3 nucleotide sequence: TGCAGTGCTAGGGAGAACCAAGAGACCCAGTACTTC.

This clonotype was detected ten times or more. The V and J genes are TRBV28 and TRBJ2-1; D may be TRBD2 (5 bases). The V end lost 5 bases, the J end lost 5 bases, and 13 bases lay between the germline ends. This CDR3 is built from 14 residues. Germline values: CDR1 MDHEN, CDR2 SYDVKM. As DNA, the CDR3 is TGTGCCAGCAGTCGGGATACCGCGGACAATGAGCAGTTCTTC. It translates to CASSRDTADNEQFF.

This clonotype was counted many times. The gene calls are TRBV15 and TRBJ2-6, with 7 bases matching TRBD1. V shed 3 bases, J shed 2 bases, and the junction held 4 bases outside the gene matches. The germline gives CDR1 LNHNV, CDR2 YYDKDF (reference sequence). CDR3 length equals 16 residues. CDR3 DNA: TGTGCCACCAGCAGGGAAGACAGGGCTGGGGCCAACGTCCTGACTTTC. Translation gives CATSREDRAGANVLTF.

This clonotype was detected many times. The V gene is TRBV6-1, the J gene TRBJ2-3; 10 nucleotides align to TRBD2. The CDR3 spans 15 residues. V shed 6 bases, J shed 3 bases, and the junction held 6 bases outside the gene matches. CDR1 MNHNS and CDR2 SASEGT come from the germline V gene. The CDR3, as DNA: TGTGCCAGCAGAAGCGGGGGGGTTGGGACAGATACGCAGTATTTT. Amino acid sequence: CASRSGGVGTDTQYF.

The table lists this clonotype with many counts. The chain links TRBV19 to TRBJ2-2, with TRBD1 matching 7 bases. V shed 5 bases, J shed 3 bases, and the junction held 3 bases outside the gene matches. Looked up from germline, CDR1 is LNHDA and CDR2 is SQIVND (reference sequence). The CDR3 is 14 residues long. CDR3 protein: CASSPTGYTGELFF. CDR3 in DNA: TGTGCCAGTAGTCCGACAGGGTACACCGGGGAGCTGTTTTTT.

This clonotype was observed a single time. A read error may explain this, as a much larger clone is one base away. This chain links TRBV3-1 with TRBJ2-1; 9 bases are a match to TRBD2. This CDR3 comprises 14 residues. The germline V gene encodes CDR1 LGHDT and CDR2 YNNKEL (reference sequence). Here the CDR3 DNA reads TGTGCCAGCAGCCTTATAGCGGGGGCCAATAAGCAGTTCTTC. Translation: CASSLIAGANKQFF.

The chain couples TRBV6-2 or TRBV6-3 to TRBJ1-2; no firm D call. CDR3 length: 14 residues. CDR1 is MNHEY, CDR2 SVGEGT, per germline. With 6 bases removed from V and 7 bases from J, the gap between germline ends came to 18 bases. CDR3 in amino acids: CASSPGPDAAGYTF. CDR3 bases: TGTGCCAGCAGCCCCGGCCCGGATGCGGCTGGCTACACCTTC.

This clonotype showed up many times. The chain uses TRBV7-6 and TRBJ2-7, with a tentative D call TRBD1 (5 bases). Trimming removed 0 bases from V and 0 bases from J, with 12 bases in between. The CDR3 runs 16 residues. Germline CDR1 SGHVS, CDR2 FNYEAQ. The CDR3 DNA reads as TGTGCCAGCAGCTTAGCCCAGGGCCACAGCTCCTACGAGCAGTACTTC. This codes for CASSLAQGHSSYEQYF.

This clonotype came up many times. The V and J genes are TRBV9 and TRBJ2-1; 9 bases agree with TRBD2. This CDR3 contains 16 residues. Germline CDR1 is SGDLS and CDR2 is YYNGEE. J gave up 0 bases and V 2 bases, and 3 bases lay outside the gene matches. The CDR3 spells CASSVLAGFSYNEQFF. The CDR3 nucleotides are TGTGCCAGCAGCGTCCTAGCGGGGTTCTCCTACAATGAGCAGTTCTTC. Variable domain in full (rest from reference TRBV9 and TRBJ2-1): DSGVTQTPKHLITATGQRVTLRCSPRSGDLSVYWYQQSLDQGLQFLIQYYNGEERAKGNILERFSAQQFPDLHSELNLSSLELGDSALYFCASSVLAGFSYNEQFFGPGTRLTVL.

This clonotype was detected many times. The chain uses TRBV6-2 or TRBV6-3 and TRBJ2-7; TRBD1 is a possible D gene (5 bases). Germline CDR1 and CDR2: MNHEY and SVGEGT. The CDR3 consists of 14 residues. Trimming shortened V by 0 bases and J by 0 bases, and 6 bases separated the two germline ends. The CDR3 bases are TGTGCCAGCAGTTACTCGGACAACTCCTACGAGCAGTACTTC. This sequence encodes CASSYSDNSYEQYF.

This clonotype came up many times. The chain is built from TRBV28 and TRBJ2-7; possible D gene TRBD2, 7 bases. CDR1 and CDR2 from the germline V gene are MDHEN and SYDVKM. Between the trimmed V and J ends, which lost 2 bases and 3 bases, there was a span of 14 bases. This CDR3 comprises 15 residues. The CDR3 loop is CASSLAGALLYEQYF. CDR3 nucleotides: TGTGCCAGCAGTTTAGCGGGGGCCCTACTCTACGAGCAGTACTTC.